This T cell receptor beta chain was found in a study of shared clonotypes between healthy human individuals. Study-level points and caveats: As a rule, naive subsets had a larger estimated richness than memory subsets. The four-donor shared clonotypes exceeded non-shared clonotypes in generation probability, with non-shared ones scoring lower. Since donors were few, the genetic and exposure-history diversity represented was limited.

As concerns this clone: Its antigen is not known.

The data were produced by immunoSEQ multiplex PCR, yet TCRdb's version contains in-frame clones alone and is incomplete. The sample holds 550,000 to 850,000 clones, roughly 70% seen once. V lost 6 bases, J lost 5 bases, and 11 bases lay in between. The CDR3 length is 12 residues. CDR1 and CDR2 (germline): ENHRY, SYGVKD. Sequenced material: memory CD4+ T cells sorted from blood. The subset is: CD45RA-negative fraction. V gene TRBV10-3 combines with J gene TRBJ2-7; a weak D match, TRBD1 (5 bases). The clonotype comes from a woman younger than 45 in good health. As DNA, the CDR3 is TGTGCCATCAGCCAGGGATCCGACGAGCAGTACTTC. Translation gives CAISQGSDEQYF.